The next 20 T cell receptor beta chains were all read from a single sample in a study of CD8+CD57+ T cells in acquired aplastic anemia. The template used for profiling TCR beta VDJ and CDR3 was genomic DNA. TCRdb re-analysed the reads in MiXCR, keeping a single row per CDR3 protein. The sample includes about 180,000 distinct CDR3 sequences, 46% seen only once; the top ten take approximately 2.9%. The sample taken for sequencing was sorted CD4+, CD8+, or CD8+CD57+ T cells (not recorded which) from PBMCs. These receptors originate from a human donor in good health.

For this clonotype: No conserved phenylalanine or tryptophan ends this CDR3, so it is likely a read error. The chain recombines TRBV10-3 with TRBJ1-5, with 8 bases aligning to TRBD1. CDR1 and CDR2 from the germline V gene are ENHRY and SYGVKD. V gave up 11 bases and J gave up 1 base; unmatched junction bases: 4. The CDR3 length is 13 residues. The CDR3: CASGQESNQPQHL. The CDR3 nucleotides read TGTGCCTCGGGACAGGAGAGCAATCAGCCCCAGCATCTT.

This clonotype was found many times. The genes are TRBV24-1 and TRBJ2-5; D gene unclear. The CDR3 spans 18 residues. Germline V lookup: CDR1 KGHDR, CDR2 SFDVKD. The V and J ends lost 5 bases and 2 bases respectively, with 23 bases between them. The CDR3 here is CATSGDDASPSRQETQYF. The CDR3 DNA reads as TGTGCCACCAGTGGGGATGACGCCTCCCCAAGTCGGCAAGAGACCCAGTACTTC.

This chain joins TRBV20-1 and TRBJ2-7, with D unresolved. Trimming took off 4 bases at V and 0 bases at J, with 13 bases between the two ends. Looked up from germline, CDR1 is DFQATT and CDR2 is SNEGSKA (reference sequence). This CDR3 spans 14 amino acids. This chain's CDR3 is CSATSTLSSYEQYF. The DNA of the CDR3 is TGCAGTGCTACTTCGACACTATCCTCCTACGAGCAGTACTTC.

Ten or more counts support this clonotype. This rearrangement joins TRBV7-6 to TRBJ2-3; 13 positions agree with TRBD2. The junction had 5 bases not matched to a gene; V was cut back by 5 bases and J by 6 bases. CDR1 and CDR2 (germline): SGHVS, FNYEAQ. There are 15 residues in the CDR3. Here the CDR3 DNA reads TGTGCCAGCAGCAAGGGACTAGCGGGATCTGATACGCAGTATTTT. As protein: CASSKGLAGSDTQYF. Filled out from reference TRBV7-6 and TRBJ2-3, the complete variable domain reads GAGVSQSPRYKVTKRGQDVALRCDPISGHVSLYWYRQALGQGPEFLTYFNYEAQQDKSGLPNDRFSAERPEGSISTLTIQRTEQRDSAMYRCASSKGLAGSDTQYFGPGTRLTVL.

In the case of this clonotype: Compared with germline, one end of the junction differs, possibly owing to a read error. The chain uses TRBV6-5 and TRBJ1-2, with TRBD1 as a possible D gene (5 bases). Germline-derived CDR1 and CDR2 are MNHEY and SVGAGI. CDR3 size: 15 residues. The CDR3 loop is CASSYGAGGTYDYTF. Written as DNA, the CDR3 is TGTGCCAGCAGTTACGGGGCGGGGGGGACCTATGACTACACCTTC.

The V call is TRBV5-1, the J call TRBJ2-1; the D is unclear. Germline V lookup: CDR1 SGHRS, CDR2 YFSETQ. This CDR3 spans 13 amino acids. The V and J ends lost 4 bases and 6 bases respectively, with 11 bases between them. CDR3 nucleotides: TGCGCCAGCAGCGTGGACCCCGGCAATGAGCAGTTCTTC. Protein product: CASSVDPGNEQFF.

V gene TRBV19 combines with J gene TRBJ1-1, with 8 bases lining up with TRBD1. CDR1 and CDR2 (germline): LNHDA, SQIVND (reference sequence). Unmatched junction bases numbered 0, after V lost 6 bases and J lost 0 bases. This CDR3 spans 13 amino acids. CDR3 amino acids: CASRDRVNTEAFF. In nucleotides, the CDR3 is TGTGCCAGTAGGGACAGGGTGAACACTGAAGCTTTCTTT.

This clonotype came up many times. V usage is TRBV5-1 and J usage is TRBJ2-1; TRBD1 agrees at 9 bases. Germline CDR1 is SGHRS and CDR2 is YFSETQ. The ends lost 5 bases at V and 0 bases at J; junction bases unmatched: 3. CDR3 length equals 15 residues. Written as DNA, the CDR3 is TGCGCCAGCAGACAGGGGGCGAGCTCCTACAATGAGCAGTTCTTC. Protein product: CASRQGASSYNEQFF.

This clonotype was detected only a few times. The chain employs TRBV19 and TRBJ1-2; D unresolved. Germline V lookup: CDR1 LNHDA, CDR2 SQIVND (reference sequence). This CDR3 contains 11 residues. Trimming removed 4 bases from V and 8 bases from J, with 8 bases in between. The CDR3 nucleotides are TGTGCCAGTAGTACCTGGACGGGCTACACCTTC. Its translation: CASSTWTGYTF. Drawing the rest from reference TRBV19 and TRBJ1-2, the complete variable domain is DGGITQSPKYLFRKEGQNVTLSCEQNLNHDAMYWYRQDPGQGLRLIYYSQIVNDFQKGDIAEGYSVSREKKESFPLTVTSAQKNPTAFYLCASSTWTGYTFGSGTRLTVV.

The V and J genes are TRBV19 and TRBJ1-1; 7 nucleotides line up with TRBD1. The trim removed 7 bases at V and 5 bases at J, leaving 10 bases unmatched. The CDR3 is 14 residues long. CDR1 and CDR2 from the germline V gene are LNHDA and SQIVND (reference sequence). As DNA, the CDR3 is TGTGCCAGTAATACAGACAGGGTTGGAACTGAAGCTTTCTTT. This gives the protein CASNTDRVGTEAFF.

In its sample, this clonotype was seen many times. V gene TRBV6-1 combines with J gene TRBJ2-7; 9 bases align to TRBD1. The V gene's germline CDR1 is MNHNS and CDR2 SASEGT. V trimming: 5 bases; J trimming: 7 bases; junction bases outside the gene matches: 9. The CDR3 consists of 14 residues. The CDR3 spells CASSHDRGMREQYF. The DNA for the CDR3 is TGTGCCAGCAGTCATGACAGGGGGATGAGGGAGCAGTACTTC.

This chain links TRBV10-3 with TRBJ2-3, with D perhaps matching TRBD1 (5 bases). Germline lookup yields CDR1 ENHRY and CDR2 SYGVKD. The CDR3 has 13 amino acids. Trimming took 5 bases from V and 2 from J, leaving 8 bases between them. For the CDR3, the DNA is TGTGCCATCAGTCCGGACATCACAGATACGCAGTATTTT. It yields the protein CAISPDITDTQYF.

The chain is built from TRBV2 and TRBJ2-3; 7 bases fit TRBD1. J gave up 3 bases and V 4 bases, and 1 base lay outside the gene matches. The CDR3 is 13 amino acids. The germline V gene encodes CDR1 SNHLY and CDR2 FYNNEI. CDR3 nucleotides: TGTGCCAGCAGTGTCAGGGGGACAGATACGCAGTATTTT. Translation gives CASSVRGTDTQYF.

The V and J genes are TRBV2 and TRBJ2-3; 7 bases are a match to TRBD2. V shed 6 bases, J shed 7 bases, and the junction held 16 bases outside the gene matches. The CDR3 is 16 amino acids. Germline lookup yields CDR1 SNHLY and CDR2 FYNNEI. In DNA, the CDR3 is TGTGCCAGCAGCGTCTGGGTAGGACTAGTCGGATATACGCAGTATTTT. This translates into CASSVWVGLVGYTQYF. Full variable domain (outside the CDR3, taken from reference TRBV2 and TRBJ2-3): EPEVTQTPSHQVTQMGQEVILRCVPISNHLYFYWYRQILGQKVEFLVSFYNNEISEKSEIFDDQFSVERPDGSNFTLKIRSTKLEDSAMYFCASSVWVGLVGYTQYFGPGTRLTVL.

The chain combines TRBV19 with TRBJ1-6, with D possibly matching TRBD1 (6 bases). Germline-derived CDR1 and CDR2 are LNHDA and SQIVND (reference sequence). This CDR3 has 16 residues. V lost 1 base to trimming and J lost 10 bases, with 17 bases between them. CDR3 amino acids: CASSIAAGAVGSPLHF. The CDR3 DNA follows: TGTGCCAGTAGTATAGCGGCAGGGGCCGTCGGATCACCCCTCCACTTT.

This chain uses TRBV5-6 with TRBJ1-1, with 7 bases matching TRBD1. Germline lookup yields CDR1 SGHDT and CDR2 YYEEEE. There are 14 residues in the CDR3. V lost 4 bases and J lost 6; bases outside the gene matches: 9. Here the CDR3 DNA reads TGTGCCAGCAGCCGCGGAGACAGGGAGGCTGAAGCTTTCTTT. Translation gives CASSRGDREAEAFF.

CDR3 residues: CASSTRTSGKSHEQYF. CDR3 bases: TGTGCCAGCAGCACCCGGACTAGCGGGAAATCCCACGAGCAGTACTTC. The genes are TRBV9 and TRBJ2-7; the match to TRBD2 covers 12 bases. The CDR3 totals 16 residues. CDR1 and CDR2 (germline): SGDLS, YYNGEE. V lost 4 bases to trimming and J lost 5 bases; unmatched junction nucleotides: 10.

The rearrangement uses TRBV13 and TRBJ2-2; D is undetermined. Trimming took 4 bases from V and 5 from J, leaving 11 bases between them. The CDR3 length is 14 residues. In germline, CDR1 is PRHDT, CDR2 FYEKMQ (reference sequence). The CDR3 DNA sequence: TGTGCCAGCAGCTGGCGTGGGCGGACCGGGGAGCTGTTTTTT. Its protein is CASSWRGRTGELFF.

As for this clonotype: This may arise from a read error, as a much more abundant clone is one base away. The V call is TRBV11-3, the J call TRBJ1-2; weak D call: TRBD1 (5 bases). Looked up from germline, CDR1 is SGHNT and CDR2 is YENEEA. The CDR3 contains 13 residues. The V and J ends lost 5 bases and 0 bases respectively, with 7 bases between them. In DNA form, the CDR3 reads TGTGCCAGCAGCCGGGGACCTAACTATGGCTACACCTTC. Translation: CASSRGPNYGYTF.

Regarding this clonotype: A much larger clone lies one base from this, so it may be a read error. V is TRBV12-5 and J is TRBJ2-5; TRBD2 matches at 7 bases. This CDR3 is built from 13 residues. Germline V gene data show CDR1 as LGHNT and CDR2 as FRNRAP. The trim removed 9 bases at V and 2 bases at J, leaving 6 bases unmatched. This CDR3 reads CASPAAGQETQYF. The CDR3, as DNA: TGTGCTAGCCCAGCAGCGGGACAAGAGACCCAGTACTTC. Based on the CDR3 plus reference TRBV12-5 and TRBJ2-5, the full variable domain is DARVTQTPRHKVTEMGQEVTMRCQPILGHNTVFWYRQTMMQGLELLAYFRNRAPLDDSGMPKDRFSAEMPDATLATLKIQPSEPRDSAVYFCASPAAGQETQYFGPGTRLLVL.